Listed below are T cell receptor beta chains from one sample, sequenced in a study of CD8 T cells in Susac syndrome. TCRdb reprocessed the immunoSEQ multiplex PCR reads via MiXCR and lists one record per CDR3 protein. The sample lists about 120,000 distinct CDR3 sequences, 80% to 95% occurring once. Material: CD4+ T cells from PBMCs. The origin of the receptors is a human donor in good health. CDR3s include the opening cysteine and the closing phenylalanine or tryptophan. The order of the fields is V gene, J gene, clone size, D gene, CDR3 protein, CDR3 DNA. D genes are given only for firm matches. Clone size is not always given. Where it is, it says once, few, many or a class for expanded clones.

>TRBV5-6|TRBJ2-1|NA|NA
CASSSVAGYNEQFF
TGTGCCAGCAGCTCAGTCGCCGGGTACAATGAGCAGTTCTTC
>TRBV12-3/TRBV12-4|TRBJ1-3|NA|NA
CASSFYRADTIYF
TGTGCCAGCAGTTTTTACAGGGCAGACACCATATATTTT
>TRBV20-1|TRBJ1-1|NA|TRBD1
CSARSTGNAEAFF
TGCAGTGCTAGGTCGACAGGGAACGCTGAAGCTTTCTTT
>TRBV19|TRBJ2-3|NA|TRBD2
CASSHLTSGGRTDTQYF
TGTGCCAGTAGTCATCTTACTAGCGGGGGCCGCACAGATACGCAGTATTTT
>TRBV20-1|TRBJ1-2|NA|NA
CSARDSETGYGYTF
TGCAGTGCTAGAGATTCCGAAACAGGGTATGGCTACACCTTC
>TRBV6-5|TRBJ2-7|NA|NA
CASSSGPGKQYF
TGTGCCAGCAGTTCGGGCCCAGGCAAGCAGTACTTC
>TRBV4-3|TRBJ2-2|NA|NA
CASSQGGQNTGELFF
TGCGCCAGCAGCCAGGGAGGACAGAACACCGGGGAGCTGTTTTTT
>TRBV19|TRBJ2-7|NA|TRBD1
CASRGQGQQYF
TGTGCCAGTAGGGGACAGGGGCAGCAGTACTTC
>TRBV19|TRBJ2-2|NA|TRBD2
CASRITSGTGELFF
TGTGCCAGTAGGATAACTAGCGGGACCGGGGAGCTGTTTTTT
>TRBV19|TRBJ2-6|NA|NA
CASGGLTKGANVLTF
TGTGCCAGTGGGGGGTTAACTAAGGGGGCCAACGTCCTGACTTTC
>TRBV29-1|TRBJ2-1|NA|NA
CSIAGLDHNEQFF
TGCAGCATCGCGGGACTGGACCACAATGAGCAGTTCTTC
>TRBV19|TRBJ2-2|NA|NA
CASSISHPGPDTGELFF
TGTGCCAGTAGTATATCCCATCCAGGGCCTGACACCGGGGAGCTGTTTTTT
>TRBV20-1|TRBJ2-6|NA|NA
CSAPGSGANVLTF
TGCAGTGCTCCTGGGTCTGGGGCCAACGTCCTGACTTTC
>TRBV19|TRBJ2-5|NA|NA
CASSMGVETQYF
TGTGCCAGTAGTATGGGGGTAGAGACCCAGTACTTC
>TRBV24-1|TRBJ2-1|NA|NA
CATSVNNEQFF
TGTGCCACCAGTGTTAACAATGAGCAGTTCTTC
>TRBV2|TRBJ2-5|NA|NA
CASGAAVPRAQYF
TGTGCCAGCGGGGCGGCGGTGCCCAGGGCCCAGTACTTC
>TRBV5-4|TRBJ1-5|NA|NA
CASSSGRDLNQPQHF
TGTGCCAGCAGCTCGGGACGGGATTTAAATCAGCCCCAGCATTTT
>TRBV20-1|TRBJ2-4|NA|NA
CSARDVLAPAKNIQYF
TGCAGTGCTAGAGATGTATTAGCGCCGGCCAAAAACATTCAGTACTTC
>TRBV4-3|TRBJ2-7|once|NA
CASSQGRQEISYEQYF
TGCGCCAGCAGCCAAGGCAGACAGGAAATATCCTACGAGCAGTACTTC
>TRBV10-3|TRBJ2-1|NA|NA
CAIRAGAARDEQFF
TGTGCCATCAGGGCCGGGGCAGCTCGCGATGAGCAGTTCTTC
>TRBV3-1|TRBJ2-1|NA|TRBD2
CASSPSAGTSGRDISYNEQFF
TGTGCCAGCAGCCCTAGCGCCGGGACTAGCGGGAGGGATATCTCCTACAATGAGCAGTTCTTC
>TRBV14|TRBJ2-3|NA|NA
CASSQVYDGTDTQYF
TGTGCCAGCAGCCAAGTATACGACGGTACAGATACGCAGTATTTT
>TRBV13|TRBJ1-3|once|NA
CASSLFQGAVLGGNTIYF
TGTGCCAGCAGCCTTTTCCAGGGTGCAGTACTGGGTGGAAACACCATATATTTT
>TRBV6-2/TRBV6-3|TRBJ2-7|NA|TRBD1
CASSYMDRPVEQYF
TGTGCCAGCAGTTACATGGACAGGCCAGTCGAGCAGTACTTC
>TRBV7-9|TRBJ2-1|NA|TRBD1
CASSSTWTGSLHSYNEQFF
TGTGCCAGCAGCTCGACATGGACAGGGTCTCTCCACTCCTACAATGAACAGTTCTTC
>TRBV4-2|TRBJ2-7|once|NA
CASSQDQGFSYEQYF
TGTGCCAGCAGCCAAGATCAGGGATTTTCCTACGAGCAGTACTTC
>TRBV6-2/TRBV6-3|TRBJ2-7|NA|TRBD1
CASSYSTGGSYEQYF
TGTGCCAGCAGTTACTCCACAGGGGGTTCCTACGAGCAGTACTTC
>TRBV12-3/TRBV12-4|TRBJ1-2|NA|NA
CASSGSTEYGYTF
TGTGCCAGCAGTGGCTCCACAGAGTATGGCTACACCTTC
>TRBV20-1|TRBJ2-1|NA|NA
CSARDGGSDSYNEQFF
TGCAGTGCTAGAGATGGCGGGTCCGACTCCTACAATGAGCAGTTCTTC
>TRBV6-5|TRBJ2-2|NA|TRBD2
CASSYPPRGSRDTGELFF
TGTGCCAGCAGTTACCCCCCTCGCGGGAGCAGGGACACCGGGGAGCTGTTTTTT
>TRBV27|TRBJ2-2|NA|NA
CASSLYGPGELFF
TGTGCCAGCAGTTTATACGGGCCCGGGGAGCTGTTTTTT
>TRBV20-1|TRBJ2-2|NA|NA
CSAREGEANTGELFF
TGCAGTGCTAGAGAGGGGGAGGCGAACACCGGGGAGCTGTTTTTT
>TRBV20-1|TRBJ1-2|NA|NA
CSARVGGIGGYTF
TGCAGTGCTAGAGTTGGGGGGATCGGTGGCTACACCTTC
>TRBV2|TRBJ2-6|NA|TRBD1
CASSEGTGRSAGANVLTF
TGTGCCAGCAGTGAAGGGACAGGCCGGTCGGCTGGGGCCAACGTCCTGACTTTC
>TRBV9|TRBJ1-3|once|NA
CASSVEPGGNTIYF
TGTGCCAGCAGCGTAGAGCCAGGGGGAAACACCATATATTTT
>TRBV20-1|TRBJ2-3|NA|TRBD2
CSAPTPGTSGRISTDTQYF
TGCAGTGCTCCAACTCCCGGGACTAGCGGGAGGATTAGCACAGATACGCAGTATTTT
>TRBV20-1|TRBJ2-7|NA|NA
CSAPSGTYEQYF
TGCAGTGCTCCCAGTGGGACCTACGAGCAGTACTTC
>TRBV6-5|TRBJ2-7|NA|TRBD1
CASSYSQGRTYEQYF
TGTGCCAGCAGTTACTCACAGGGGCGGACCTACGAGCAGTACTTC
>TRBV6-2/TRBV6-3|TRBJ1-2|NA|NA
CASSYSKGNYGYTF
TGTGCCAGCAGTTACTCGAAAGGGAATTATGGCTACACCTTC
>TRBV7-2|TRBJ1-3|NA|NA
CASSLTFGNTIYF
TGTGCCAGCAGCTTGACTTTCGGAAACACCATATATTTT
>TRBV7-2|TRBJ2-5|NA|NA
CASSQNQETQYF
TGTGCCAGCAGCCAAAACCAAGAGACCCAGTACTTC
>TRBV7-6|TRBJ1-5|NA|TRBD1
CASSQDRNSNQPQHF
TGTGCCAGCAGCCAGGACAGGAATAGCAATCAGCCCCAGCATTTT
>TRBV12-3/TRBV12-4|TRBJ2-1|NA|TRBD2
CASSLAGPYNVEQFF
TGTGCCAGCAGCTTAGCGGGACCGTACAATGTCGAGCAGTTCTTC
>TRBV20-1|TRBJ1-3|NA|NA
CSARDLGGTASGNTIYF
TGCAGTGCTAGAGATCTAGGGGGGACGGCCTCTGGAAACACCATATATTTT
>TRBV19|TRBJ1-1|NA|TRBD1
CASSIVGTGTEAFF
TGTGCCAGTAGTATCGTGGGGACAGGGACTGAAGCTTTCTTT
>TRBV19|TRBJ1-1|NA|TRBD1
CASTGTDTEAFF
TGTGCCAGTACCGGGACAGACACTGAAGCTTTCTTT
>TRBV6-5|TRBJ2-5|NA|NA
CASSRDRRETQYF
TGTGCCAGCAGCCGGGATAGAAGAGAGACCCAGTACTTC
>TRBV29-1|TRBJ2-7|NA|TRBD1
CSGGQGFGYEQYF
TGCAGCGGGGGACAGGGATTCGGCTACGAGCAGTACTTC
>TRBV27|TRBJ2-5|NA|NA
CASRRDTRVETQYF
TGTGCCAGCAGAAGGGACACTCGGGTGGAGACCCAGTACTTC
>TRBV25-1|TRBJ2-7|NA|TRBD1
CASRNSGQGYEQYF
TGTGCCAGCAGAAATTCGGGACAGGGTTACGAGCAGTACTTC
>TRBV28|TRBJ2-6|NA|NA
CASRPLGGPGANVLTF
TGTGCCAGCCGCCCGTTGGGAGGCCCTGGGGCCAACGTCCTGACTTTC
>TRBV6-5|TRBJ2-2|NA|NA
CASSRETGELFF
TGTGCCAGCAGCCGTGAGACCGGGGAGCTGTTTTTT